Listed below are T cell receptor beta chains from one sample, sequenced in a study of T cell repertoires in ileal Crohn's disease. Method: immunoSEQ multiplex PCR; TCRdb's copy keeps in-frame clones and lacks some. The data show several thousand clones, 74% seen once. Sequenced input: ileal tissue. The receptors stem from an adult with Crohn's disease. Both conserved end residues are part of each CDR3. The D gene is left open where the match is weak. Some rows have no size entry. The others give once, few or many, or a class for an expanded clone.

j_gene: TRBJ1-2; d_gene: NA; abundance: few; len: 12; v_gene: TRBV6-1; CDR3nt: TGTGCCAGCACGCCGAGGGGAGGGGGCTACACCTTC; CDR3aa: CASTPRGGGYTF
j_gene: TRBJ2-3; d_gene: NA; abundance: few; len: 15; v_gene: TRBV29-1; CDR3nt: TGCAGCGTTGAAGGAGGGCCGGGAGAGTGGGACACGCAGTATTTT; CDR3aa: CSVEGGPGEWDTQYF
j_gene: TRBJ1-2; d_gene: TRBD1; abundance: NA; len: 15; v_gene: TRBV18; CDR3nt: TGTGCCAGCTCACCAAATATAGGGGACAGCTATGGCTACACCTTC; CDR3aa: CASSPNIGDSYGYTF
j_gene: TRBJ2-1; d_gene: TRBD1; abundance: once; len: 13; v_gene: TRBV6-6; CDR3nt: TGTGCCAGCGCCTGGACAGGGCGGAATGAGCAGTTCTTC; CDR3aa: CASAWTGRNEQFF
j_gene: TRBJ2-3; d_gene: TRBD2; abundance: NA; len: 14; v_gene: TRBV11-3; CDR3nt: TGTGCCAGCAGCTTGAGCGGGGGGGGCGATACGCAGTATTTT; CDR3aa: CASSLSGGGDTQYF
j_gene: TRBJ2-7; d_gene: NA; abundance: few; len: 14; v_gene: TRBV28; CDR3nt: TGTGCCAGCAGCCCCCGAGGGTCGGGCTACGAGCAGTACTTC; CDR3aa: CASSPRGSGYEQYF
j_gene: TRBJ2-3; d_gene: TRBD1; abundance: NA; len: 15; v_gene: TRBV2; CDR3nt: TGTGCCAGTTCAGTCCGGACAGGTGGTCCCGATACGCAGTATTTT; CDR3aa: CASSVRTGGPDTQYF
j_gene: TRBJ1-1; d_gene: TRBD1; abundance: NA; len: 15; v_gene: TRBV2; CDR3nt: TGTGCCAGCAGTGAACAGGCAGGGGGGATGACTGAAGCTTTCTTT; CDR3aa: CASSEQAGGMTEAFF
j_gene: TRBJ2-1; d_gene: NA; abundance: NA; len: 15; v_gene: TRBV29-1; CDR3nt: TGCAGCGTTGAAATACCCAGGCTAACCTACAATGAGCAGTTCTTC; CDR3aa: CSVEIPRLTYNEQFF
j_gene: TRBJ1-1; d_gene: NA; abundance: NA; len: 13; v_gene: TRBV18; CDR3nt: TGTGCCAGCTCGGACCTGGGGGGCACTGAAGCTTTCTTT; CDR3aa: CASSDLGGTEAFF
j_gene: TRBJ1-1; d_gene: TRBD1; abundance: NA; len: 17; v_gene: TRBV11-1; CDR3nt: TGTGCCAGCAGCCCAGCCAGGGGGACTTTTTGGAACACTGAAGCTTTCTTT; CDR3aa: CASSPARGTFWNTEAFF
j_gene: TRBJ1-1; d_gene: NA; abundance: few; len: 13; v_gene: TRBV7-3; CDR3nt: TGTGCCAGCGGCCAACCGGGAAGCACTGAAGCTTTCTTT; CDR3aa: CASGQPGSTEAFF
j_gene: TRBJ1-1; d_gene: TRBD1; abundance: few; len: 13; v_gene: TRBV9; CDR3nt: TGTGCCAGCAGCGTACAGGGGGAAACTGAAGCTTTCTTT; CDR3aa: CASSVQGETEAFF
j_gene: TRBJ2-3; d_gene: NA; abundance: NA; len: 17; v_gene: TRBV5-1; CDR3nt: TGCGCCAGCAGCCGACGAGTGAGGCCCCTCATAACAGATACGCAGTATTTT; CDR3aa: CASSRRVRPLITDTQYF
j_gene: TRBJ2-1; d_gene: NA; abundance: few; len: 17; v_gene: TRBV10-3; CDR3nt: TGTGCCATCAGCTCTGCGGGGCGGGGAGGCTCCTACAATGAGCAGTTCTTC; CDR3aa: CAISSAGRGGSYNEQFF
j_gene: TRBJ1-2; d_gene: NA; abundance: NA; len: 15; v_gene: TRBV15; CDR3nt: TGTGCCACCAGCAGAGATCCTGGGACTGAGTATGGCTACACCTTC; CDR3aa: CATSRDPGTEYGYTF
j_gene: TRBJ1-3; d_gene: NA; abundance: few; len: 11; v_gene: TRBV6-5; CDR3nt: TGTGCCAGCCACTCTGGAAACACCATATATTTT; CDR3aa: CASHSGNTIYF
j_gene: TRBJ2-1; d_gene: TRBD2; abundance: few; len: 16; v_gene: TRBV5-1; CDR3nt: TGCGCCAGCAGCGGCGGACTAGCGAGCTTTGGGGGGGAGCAGTTCTTC; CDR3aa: CASSGGLASFGGEQFF
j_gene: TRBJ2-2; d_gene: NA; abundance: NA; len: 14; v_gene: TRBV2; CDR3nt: TGTGCCAGCATCCCGGGGTGGGGGGCCGGGGAGCTGTTTTTT; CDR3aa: CASIPGWGAGELFF
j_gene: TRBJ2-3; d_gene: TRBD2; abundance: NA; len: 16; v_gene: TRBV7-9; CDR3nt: TGTGCCAGCAGCGCCTCGTTGGGGGGGAGCACAGATACGCAGTATTTT; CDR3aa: CASSASLGGSTDTQYF
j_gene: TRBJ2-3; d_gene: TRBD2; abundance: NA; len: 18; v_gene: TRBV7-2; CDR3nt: TGTGCCAGCAGCTTAGCGATAAGACTAGCGGGGGGCTGGGATACGCAGTATTTT; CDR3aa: CASSLAIRLAGGWDTQYF
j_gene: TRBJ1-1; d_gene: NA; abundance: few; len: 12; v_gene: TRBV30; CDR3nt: TGTGCCTGGGGTCCGGGGAACACTGAAGCTTTCTTT; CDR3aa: CAWGPGNTEAFF
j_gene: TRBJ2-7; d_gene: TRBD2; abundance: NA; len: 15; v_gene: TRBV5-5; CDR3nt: TGTGCCAGCAGCTGGAGACTAGCGGGGGGGTACGAGCAGTACTTC; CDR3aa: CASSWRLAGGYEQYF
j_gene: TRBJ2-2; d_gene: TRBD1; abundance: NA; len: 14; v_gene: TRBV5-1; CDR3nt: TGCGCCAGCAGCCCCGGGACAGGGGAGGAGAAGCTGTTTTTT; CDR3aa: CASSPGTGEEKLFF
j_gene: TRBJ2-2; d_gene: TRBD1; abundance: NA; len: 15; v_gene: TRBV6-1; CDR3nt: TGTGCCAGCAGTGCCTCCGCAGGGGGCACCGGGGAGCTGTTTTTT; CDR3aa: CASSASAGGTGELFF
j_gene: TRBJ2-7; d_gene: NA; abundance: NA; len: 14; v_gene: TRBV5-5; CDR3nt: TGTGCCAGCGGCCTCGCGGTGTACTCCTACGAGCAGTACTTC; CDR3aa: CASGLAVYSYEQYF
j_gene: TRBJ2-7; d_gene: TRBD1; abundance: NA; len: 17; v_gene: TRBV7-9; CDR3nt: TGTGCCAGCAGCTATCTCCCGGGACAGGGGGGTTCCTACGAGCAGTACTTC; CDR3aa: CASSYLPGQGGSYEQYF
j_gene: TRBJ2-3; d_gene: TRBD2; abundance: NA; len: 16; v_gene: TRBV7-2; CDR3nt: TGTGCCAGCAGCTTATTAGCGGGGGGGACCAGGGATACGCAGTATTTT; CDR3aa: CASSLLAGGTRDTQYF
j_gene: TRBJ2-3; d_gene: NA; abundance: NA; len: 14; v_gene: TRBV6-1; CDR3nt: TGTGCCAGCCGGCGGATTTCACGGACAGATACGCAGTATTTT; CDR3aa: CASRRISRTDTQYF
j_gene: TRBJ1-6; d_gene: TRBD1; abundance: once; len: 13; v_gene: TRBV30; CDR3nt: TGTGCCTGGGTACAGGGGGCTAATTCACCCCTCCACTTT; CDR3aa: CAWVQGANSPLHF
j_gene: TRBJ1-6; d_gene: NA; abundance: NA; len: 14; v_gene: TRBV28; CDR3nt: TGTGCCAGCAGTTTGAGCTCCTATAATTCACCCCTCCACTTT; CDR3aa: CASSLSSYNSPLHF
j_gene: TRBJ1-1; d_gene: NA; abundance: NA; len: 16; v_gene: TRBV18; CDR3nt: TGTGCCAGCTCACCTAATCAGAGAGGGATCAGGACTGAAGCTTTCTTT; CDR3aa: CASSPNQRGIRTEAFF
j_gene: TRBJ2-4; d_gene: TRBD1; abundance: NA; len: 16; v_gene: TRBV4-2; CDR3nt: TGTGCCAGCAGCCAAGATCAGGGGGCCCCCAAAAACATTCAGTACTTC; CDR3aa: CASSQDQGAPKNIQYF
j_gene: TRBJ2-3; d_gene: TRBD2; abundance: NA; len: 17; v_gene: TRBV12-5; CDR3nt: TGTGCTAGTGGTTTGACCCGGACTAGCGTCGGCACAGATACGCAGTATTTT; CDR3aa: CASGLTRTSVGTDTQYF
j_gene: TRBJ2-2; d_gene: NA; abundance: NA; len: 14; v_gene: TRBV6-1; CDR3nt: TGTGCCAGCAGTGAAGAGGGGGTCTGGGGGGAGCTGTTTTTT; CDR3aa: CASSEEGVWGELFF
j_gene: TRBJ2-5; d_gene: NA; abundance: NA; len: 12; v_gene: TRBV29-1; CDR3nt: TGCAGCGCCTACAGGGTTGGGGAGACCCAGTACTTC; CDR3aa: CSAYRVGETQYF
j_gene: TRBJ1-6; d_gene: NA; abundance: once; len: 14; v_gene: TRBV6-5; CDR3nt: TGTGCCAGCAACCAACAGGGTCTGAATTCACCCCTCCACTTT; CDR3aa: CASNQQGLNSPLHF
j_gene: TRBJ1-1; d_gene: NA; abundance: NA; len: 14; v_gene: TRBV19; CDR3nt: TGTGCCAGTAGTCCGACAGGCTGGAACACTGAAGCTTTCTTT; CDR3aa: CASSPTGWNTEAFF
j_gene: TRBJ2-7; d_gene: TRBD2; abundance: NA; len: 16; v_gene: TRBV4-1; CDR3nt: TGCGCCAGCAGCCAAGGTTCTAGCGGGGGTGCCTACGAGCAGTACTTC; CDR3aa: CASSQGSSGGAYEQYF
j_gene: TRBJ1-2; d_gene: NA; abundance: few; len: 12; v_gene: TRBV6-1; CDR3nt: TGTGCCATCTTGACACCTAACTATGGCTACACCTTC; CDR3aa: CAILTPNYGYTF
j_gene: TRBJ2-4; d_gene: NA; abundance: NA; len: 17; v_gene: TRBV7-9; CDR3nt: TGTGCCAGCAGCTTGAGAAGGGGGAGTTTGTCCAAAAACATTCAGTACTTC; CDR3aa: CASSLRRGSLSKNIQYF
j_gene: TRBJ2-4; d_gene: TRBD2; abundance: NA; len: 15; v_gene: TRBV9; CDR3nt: TGTGCCAGCAGCGTAGCCGGAGCGGGGGGACACATTCAGTACTTC; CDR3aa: CASSVAGAGGHIQYF
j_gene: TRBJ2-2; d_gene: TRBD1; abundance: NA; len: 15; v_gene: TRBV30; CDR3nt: TGTGCCTGGGGACCGACAGGGGTATACACCGGGGAGCTGTTTTTT; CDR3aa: CAWGPTGVYTGELFF
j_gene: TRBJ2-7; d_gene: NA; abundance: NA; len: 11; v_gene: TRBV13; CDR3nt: TGTGCCAGCAGCTTAGCGGAGGGGCAGTACTTC; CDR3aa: CASSLAEGQYF
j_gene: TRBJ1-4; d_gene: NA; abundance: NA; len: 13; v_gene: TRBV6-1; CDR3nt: TGTGCCAGCAGTCCCGGGAACTTTGAAAAACTGTTTTTT; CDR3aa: CASSPGNFEKLFF
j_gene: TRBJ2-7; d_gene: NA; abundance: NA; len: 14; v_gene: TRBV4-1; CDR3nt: TGCGCCAGCAGCCAAGCCGGACAAGTCTACGAGCAGTACTTC; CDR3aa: CASSQAGQVYEQYF
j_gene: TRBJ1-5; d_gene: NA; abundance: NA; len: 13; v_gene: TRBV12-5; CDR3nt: TGTGCTAGTGGTTTGGAGACAGGCCAGCCCCAGCATTTT; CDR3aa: CASGLETGQPQHF
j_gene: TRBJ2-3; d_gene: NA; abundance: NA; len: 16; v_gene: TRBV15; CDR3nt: TGTGCCACCAGCAGGGGGAGGGGGTCAAGCACAGATACGCAGTATTTT; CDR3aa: CATSRGRGSSTDTQYF
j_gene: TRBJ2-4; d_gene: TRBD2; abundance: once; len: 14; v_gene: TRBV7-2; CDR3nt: TGTGCCAGCAGTTACCGGGGGGGCGGAAACATTCAGTACTTC; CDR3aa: CASSYRGGGNIQYF
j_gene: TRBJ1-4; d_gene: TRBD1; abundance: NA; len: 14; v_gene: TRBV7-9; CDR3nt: TGTGCCAGCAGCGCACAGGGGGCTTTCGAAAAACTGTTTTTT; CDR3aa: CASSAQGAFEKLFF
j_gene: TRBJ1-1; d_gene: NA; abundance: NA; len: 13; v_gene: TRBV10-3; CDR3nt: TGTGCCATCAGTGAGGGGGGGGGCACTGAAGCTTTCTTT; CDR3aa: CAISEGGGTEAFF
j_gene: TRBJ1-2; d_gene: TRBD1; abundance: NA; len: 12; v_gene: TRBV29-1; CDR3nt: TGCAGCGTTGAGACAGGGAGAGGTGGCTACACCTTC; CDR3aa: CSVETGRGGYTF
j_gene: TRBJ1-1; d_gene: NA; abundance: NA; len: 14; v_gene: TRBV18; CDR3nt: TGTGCCAGCTCACCGCGGGACCGAGACACTGAAGCTTTCTTT; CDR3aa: CASSPRDRDTEAFF
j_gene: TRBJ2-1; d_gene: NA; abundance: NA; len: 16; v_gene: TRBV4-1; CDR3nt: TGCGCCAGCAGCCCCGTGGGTAGGGGGGGGGCGAATGAGCAGTTCTTC; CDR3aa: CASSPVGRGGANEQFF
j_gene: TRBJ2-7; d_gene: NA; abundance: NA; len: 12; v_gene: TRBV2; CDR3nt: TGTGCCAGCAGGGTCGACTTCTACGAGCAGTACTTC; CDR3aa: CASRVDFYEQYF
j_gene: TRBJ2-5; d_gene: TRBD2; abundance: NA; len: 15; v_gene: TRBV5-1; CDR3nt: TGCGCCAGCAGCTTGATTCTAGCGGGGGAAGAGACCCAGTACTTC; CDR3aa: CASSLILAGEETQYF